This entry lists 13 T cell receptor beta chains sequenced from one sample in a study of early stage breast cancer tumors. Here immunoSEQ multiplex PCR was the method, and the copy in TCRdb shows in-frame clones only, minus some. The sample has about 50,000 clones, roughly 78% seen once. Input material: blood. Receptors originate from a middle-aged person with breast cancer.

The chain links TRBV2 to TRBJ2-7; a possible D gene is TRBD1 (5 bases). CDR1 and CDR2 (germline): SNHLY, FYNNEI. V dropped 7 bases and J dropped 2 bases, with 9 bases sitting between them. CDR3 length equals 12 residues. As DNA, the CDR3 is TGTGCCAGCAAGTCAGGGCCCTACGAGCAGTACTTC. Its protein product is CASKSGPYEQYF.

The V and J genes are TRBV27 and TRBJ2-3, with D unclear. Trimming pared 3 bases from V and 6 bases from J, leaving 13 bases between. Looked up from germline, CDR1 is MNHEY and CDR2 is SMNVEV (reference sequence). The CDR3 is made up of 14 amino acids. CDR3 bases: TGTGCCAGCAGTTTCCGATACGCGTCGGATACGCAGTATTTT. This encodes CASSFRYASDTQYF.

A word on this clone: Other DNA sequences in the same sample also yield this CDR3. The DNA for the CDR3 is TGCGCCAGCAGCTTGGGCCACAATGAGCAGTTCTTC. Translating it yields CASSLGHNEQFF. This rearrangement joins TRBV5-1 to TRBJ2-1, with unresolved D. Germline CDR1 reads SGHRS; CDR2 reads YFSETQ. Trimming left V 0 bases short and J 5 bases short, with 3 bases between. CDR3 length: 12 amino acids.

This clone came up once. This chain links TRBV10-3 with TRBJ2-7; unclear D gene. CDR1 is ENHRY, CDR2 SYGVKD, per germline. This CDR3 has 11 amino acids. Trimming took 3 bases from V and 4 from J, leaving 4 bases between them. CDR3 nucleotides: TGTGCCATCAGTGACGTATACGAGCAGTACTTC. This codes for CAISDVYEQYF.

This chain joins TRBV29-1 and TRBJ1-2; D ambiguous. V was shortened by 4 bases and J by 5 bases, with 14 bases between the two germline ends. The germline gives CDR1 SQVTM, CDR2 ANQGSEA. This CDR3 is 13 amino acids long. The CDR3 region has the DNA TGCAGCGTTGCATTACCCGGGCCGTATGGCTACACCTTC. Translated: CSVALPGPYGYTF. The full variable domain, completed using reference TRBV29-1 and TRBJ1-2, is SAVISQKPSRDICQRGTSLTIQCQVDSQVTMMFWYRQQPGQSLTLIATANQGSEATYESGFVIDKFPISRPNLTFSTLTVSNMSPEDSSIYLCSVALPGPYGYTFGSGTRLTVV.

The chain's CDR3 is CAWSAANNEQFF. Written as DNA, the CDR3 is TGTGCCTGGAGTGCTGCGAACAATGAGCAGTTCTTC. The J gene is TRBJ2-1, the V gene TRBV30, with D unresolved. Between the trimmed V and J ends, which lost 1 base and 5 bases, there was a span of 6 bases. The germline gives CDR1 GTSNPN, CDR2 SVGIG (reference sequence). The CDR3 extends over 12 amino acids.

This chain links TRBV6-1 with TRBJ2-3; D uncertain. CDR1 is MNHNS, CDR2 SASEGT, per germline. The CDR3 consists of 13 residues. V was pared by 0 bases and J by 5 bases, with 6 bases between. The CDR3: CASSEAGGDTQYF. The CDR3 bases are TGTGCCAGCAGTGAAGCGGGTGGAGATACGCAGTATTTT.

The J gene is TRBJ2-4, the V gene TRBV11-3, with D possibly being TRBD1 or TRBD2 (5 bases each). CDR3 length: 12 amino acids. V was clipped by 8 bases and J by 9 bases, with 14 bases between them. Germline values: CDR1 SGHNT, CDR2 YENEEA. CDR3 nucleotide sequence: TGTGCCAGCGCCCGGGGCCGTGGCATTCAGTACTTC. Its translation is CASARGRGIQYF.

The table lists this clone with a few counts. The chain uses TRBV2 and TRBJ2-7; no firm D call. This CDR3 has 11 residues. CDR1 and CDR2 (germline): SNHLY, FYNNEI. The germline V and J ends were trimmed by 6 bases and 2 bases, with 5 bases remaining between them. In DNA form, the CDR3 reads TGTGCCAGCAGCTTAGCCTACGAGCAGTACTTC. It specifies CASSLAYEQYF.

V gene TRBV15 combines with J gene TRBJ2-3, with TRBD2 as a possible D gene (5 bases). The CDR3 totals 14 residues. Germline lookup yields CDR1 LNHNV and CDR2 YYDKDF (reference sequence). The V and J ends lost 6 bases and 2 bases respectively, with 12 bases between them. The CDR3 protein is CATRHSVLTDTQYF. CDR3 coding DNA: TGTGCCACCAGGCATAGCGTCCTCACAGATACGCAGTATTTT.

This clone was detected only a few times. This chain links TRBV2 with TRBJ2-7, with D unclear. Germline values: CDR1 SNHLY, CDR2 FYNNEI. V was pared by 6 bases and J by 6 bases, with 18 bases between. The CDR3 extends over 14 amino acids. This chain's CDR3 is CASSTAGLVVEQYF. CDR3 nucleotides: TGTGCCAGCAGCACAGCCGGTCTAGTGGTCGAGCAGTACTTC.

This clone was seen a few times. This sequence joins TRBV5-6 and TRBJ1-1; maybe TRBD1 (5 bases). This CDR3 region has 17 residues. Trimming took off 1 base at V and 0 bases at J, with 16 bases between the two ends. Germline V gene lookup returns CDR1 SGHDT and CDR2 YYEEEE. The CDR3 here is CASSLSGGWRLNTEAFF. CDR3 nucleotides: TGTGCCAGCAGCTTGTCGGGGGGTTGGCGGTTGAACACTGAAGCTTTCTTT.

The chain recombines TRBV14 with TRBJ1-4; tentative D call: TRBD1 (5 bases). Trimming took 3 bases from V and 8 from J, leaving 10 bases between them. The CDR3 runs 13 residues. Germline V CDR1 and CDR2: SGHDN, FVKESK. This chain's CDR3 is CASSQGVKEKLFF. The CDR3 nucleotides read TGTGCCAGCAGCCAGGGGGTAAAGGAAAAACTGTTTTTT.